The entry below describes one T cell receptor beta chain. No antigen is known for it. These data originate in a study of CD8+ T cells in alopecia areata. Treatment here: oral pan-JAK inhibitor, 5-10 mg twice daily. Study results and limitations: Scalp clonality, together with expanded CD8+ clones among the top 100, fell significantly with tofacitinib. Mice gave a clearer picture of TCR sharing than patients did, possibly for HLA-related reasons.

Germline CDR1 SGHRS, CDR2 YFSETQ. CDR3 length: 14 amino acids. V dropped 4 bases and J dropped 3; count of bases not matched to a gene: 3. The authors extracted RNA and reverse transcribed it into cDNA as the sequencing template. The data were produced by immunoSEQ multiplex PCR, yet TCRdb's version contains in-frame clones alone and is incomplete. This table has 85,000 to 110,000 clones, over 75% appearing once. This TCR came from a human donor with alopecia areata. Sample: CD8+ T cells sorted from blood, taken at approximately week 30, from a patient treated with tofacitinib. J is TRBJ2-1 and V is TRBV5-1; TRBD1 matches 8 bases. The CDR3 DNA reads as TGCGCCAGCAGCCTCGGGACAGGCTACAATGAGCAGTTCTTC. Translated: CASSLGTGYNEQFF.